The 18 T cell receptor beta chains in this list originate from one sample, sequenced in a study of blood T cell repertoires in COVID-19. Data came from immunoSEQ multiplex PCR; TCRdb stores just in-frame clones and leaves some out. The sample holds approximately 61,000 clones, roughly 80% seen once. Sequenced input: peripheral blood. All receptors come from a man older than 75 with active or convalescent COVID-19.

CDR3 loop: CASSLDSGTGGTTQYF. Here the CDR3 DNA reads TGTGCCAGCAGCTTGGATTCCGGGACAGGGGGCACTACGCAGTATTTT. This chain links TRBV5-4 with TRBJ2-3; TRBD1 agrees at 12 bases. The J segment lost 8 bases and the V segment lost 0 bases, leaving 7 bases of the junction unmatched. Germline V lookup: CDR1 SGHNT, CDR2 YYREEE (reference sequence). CDR3 size: 16 residues.

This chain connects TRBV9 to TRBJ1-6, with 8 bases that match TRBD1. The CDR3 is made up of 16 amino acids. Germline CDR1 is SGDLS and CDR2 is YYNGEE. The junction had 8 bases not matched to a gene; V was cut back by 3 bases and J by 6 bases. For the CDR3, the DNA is TGTGCCAGCAGCGACGCTGCCGGGACAGGTAATTCACCCCTCCACTTT. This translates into CASSDAAGTGNSPLHF. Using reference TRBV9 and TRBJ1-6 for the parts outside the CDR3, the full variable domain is DSGVTQTPKHLITATGQRVTLRCSPRSGDLSVYWYQQSLDQGLQFLIQYYNGEERAKGNILERFSAQQFPDLHSELNLSSLELGDSALYFCASSDAAGTGNSPLHFGNGTRLTVT.

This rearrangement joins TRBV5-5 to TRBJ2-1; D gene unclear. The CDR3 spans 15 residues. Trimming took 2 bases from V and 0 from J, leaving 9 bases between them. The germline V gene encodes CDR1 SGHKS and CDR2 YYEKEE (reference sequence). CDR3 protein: CASSLAILSYNEQFF. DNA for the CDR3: TGTGCCAGCAGCTTAGCGATACTCTCCTACAATGAGCAGTTCTTC.

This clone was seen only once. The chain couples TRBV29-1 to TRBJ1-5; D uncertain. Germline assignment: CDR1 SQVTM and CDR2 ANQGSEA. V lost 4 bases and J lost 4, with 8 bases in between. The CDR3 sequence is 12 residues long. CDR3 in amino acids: CSVGQRNQPQHF. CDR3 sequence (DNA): TGCAGCGTTGGGCAGAGGAATCAGCCCCAGCATTTT.

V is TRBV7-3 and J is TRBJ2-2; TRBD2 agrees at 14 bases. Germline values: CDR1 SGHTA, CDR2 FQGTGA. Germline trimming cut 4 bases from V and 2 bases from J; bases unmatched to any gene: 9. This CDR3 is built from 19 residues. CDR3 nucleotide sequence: TGTGCCAGCAGCTCGCCCGGACTAGCGGGGGGCTCCAACACCGGGGAGCTGTTTTTT. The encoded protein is CASSSPGLAGGSNTGELFF.

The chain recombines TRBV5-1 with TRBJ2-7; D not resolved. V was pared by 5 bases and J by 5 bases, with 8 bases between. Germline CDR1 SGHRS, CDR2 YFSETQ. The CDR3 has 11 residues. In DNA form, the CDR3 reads TGCGCCAGCAGTAGTTTACACGAGCAGTACTTC. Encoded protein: CASSSLHEQYF.

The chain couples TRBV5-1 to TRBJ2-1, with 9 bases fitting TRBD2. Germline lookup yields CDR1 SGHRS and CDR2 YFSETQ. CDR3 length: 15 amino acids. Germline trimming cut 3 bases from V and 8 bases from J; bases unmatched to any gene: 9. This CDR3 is CASSWTSADGDEQFF. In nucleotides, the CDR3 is TGCGCCAGCAGCTGGACTAGCGCAGATGGTGATGAGCAGTTCTTC. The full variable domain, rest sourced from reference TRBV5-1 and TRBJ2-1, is KAGVTQTPRYLIKTRGQQVTLSCSPISGHRSVSWYQQTPGQGLQFLFEYFSETQRNKGNFPGRFSGRQFSNSRSEMNVSTLELGDSALYLCASSWTSADGDEQFFGPGTRLTVL.

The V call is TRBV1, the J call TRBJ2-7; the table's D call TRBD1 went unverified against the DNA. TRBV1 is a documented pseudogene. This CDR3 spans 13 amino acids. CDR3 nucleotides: TGCACCAGCAGCCACAGGGTTCGGTACGAGCAGTACTTC. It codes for CTSSHRVRYEQYF.

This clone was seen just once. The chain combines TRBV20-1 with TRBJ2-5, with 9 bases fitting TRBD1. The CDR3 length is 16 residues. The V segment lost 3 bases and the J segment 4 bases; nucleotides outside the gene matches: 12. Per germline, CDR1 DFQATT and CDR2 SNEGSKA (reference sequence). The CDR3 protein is CSASPIPGQGTETQYF. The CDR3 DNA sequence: TGCAGTGCTAGTCCAATACCGGGACAGGGTACAGAGACCCAGTACTTC.

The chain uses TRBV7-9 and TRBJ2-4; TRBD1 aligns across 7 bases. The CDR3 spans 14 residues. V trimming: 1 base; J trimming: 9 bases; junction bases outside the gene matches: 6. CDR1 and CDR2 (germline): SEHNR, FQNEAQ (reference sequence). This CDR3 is CASSLEGGGTIQYF. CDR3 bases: TGTGCCAGCAGCTTAGAAGGGGGCGGAACCATTCAGTACTTC.

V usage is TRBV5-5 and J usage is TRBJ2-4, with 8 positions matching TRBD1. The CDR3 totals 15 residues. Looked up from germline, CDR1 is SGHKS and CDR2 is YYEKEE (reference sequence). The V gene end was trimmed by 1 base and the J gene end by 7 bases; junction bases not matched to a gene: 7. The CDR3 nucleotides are TGTGCCAGCAGCTTGCCCGGACAGGGTCGGAACATTCAGTACTTC. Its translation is CASSLPGQGRNIQYF.

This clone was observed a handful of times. This CDR3 is CASSLMGANTDTQYF. The CDR3 nucleotides are TGTGCCAGCAGCTTGATGGGGGCAAACACAGATACGCAGTATTTT. The V and J genes are TRBV7-3 and TRBJ2-3, with a tentative D call TRBD1 (6 bases). Germline V gives CDR1 SGHTA, CDR2 FQGTGA. This CDR3 is built from 15 residues. V shed 3 bases and J shed 2 bases, with 12 bases lying between them. The full variable domain, completed using reference TRBV7-3 and TRBJ2-3, is GAGVSQTPSNKVTEKGKYVELRCDPISGHTALYWYRQSLGQGPEFLIYFQGTGAADDSGLPNDRFFAVRPEGSVSTLKIQRTERGDSAVYLCASSLMGANTDTQYFGPGTRLTVL.

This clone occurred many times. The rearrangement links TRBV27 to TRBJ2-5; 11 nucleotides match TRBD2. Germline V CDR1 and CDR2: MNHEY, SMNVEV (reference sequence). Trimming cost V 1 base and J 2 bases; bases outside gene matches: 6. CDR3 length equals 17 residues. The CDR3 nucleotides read TGTGCCAGCAGTTTATGGTCGACTAGCGGGATACAAGAGACCCAGTACTTC. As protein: CASSLWSTSGIQETQYF.

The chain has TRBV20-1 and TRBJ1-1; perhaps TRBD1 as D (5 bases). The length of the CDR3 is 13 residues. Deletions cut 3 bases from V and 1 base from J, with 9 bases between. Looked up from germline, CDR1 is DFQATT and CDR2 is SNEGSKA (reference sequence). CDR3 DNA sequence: TGCAGTGCTAGTCGCACAGGGAACACTGAAGCTTTCTTT. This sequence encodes CSASRTGNTEAFF.

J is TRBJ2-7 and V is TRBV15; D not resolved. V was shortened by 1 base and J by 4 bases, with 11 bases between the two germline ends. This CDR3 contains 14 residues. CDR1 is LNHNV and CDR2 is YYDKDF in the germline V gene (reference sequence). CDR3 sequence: CATSRGSERYEQYF. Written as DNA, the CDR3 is TGTGCCACCAGCAGAGGGAGCGAGAGGTACGAGCAGTACTTC.

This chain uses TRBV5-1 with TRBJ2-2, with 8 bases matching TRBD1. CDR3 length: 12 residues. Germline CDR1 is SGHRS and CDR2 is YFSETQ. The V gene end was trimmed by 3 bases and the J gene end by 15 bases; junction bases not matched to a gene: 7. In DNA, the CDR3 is TGCGCCAGCAGCTACGGACAGGGTGCGATGTTTTTT. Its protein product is CASSYGQGAMFF.

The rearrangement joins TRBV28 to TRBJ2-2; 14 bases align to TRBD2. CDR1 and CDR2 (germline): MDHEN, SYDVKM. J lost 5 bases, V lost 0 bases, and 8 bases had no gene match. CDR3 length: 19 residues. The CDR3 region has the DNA TGTGCCAGCAGTTTATGGGGACTAGCGGGGGACACGCTGACCGGGGAGCTGTTTTTT. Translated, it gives CASSLWGLAGDTLTGELFF.

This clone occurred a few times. CDR3 nucleotide sequence: TGTGCCAGCAGCCGGGACAGGGGGAGCCACTATGGCTACACCTTC. Protein sequence: CASSRDRGSHYGYTF. This chain uses TRBV7-2 with TRBJ1-2; 11 bases are a match to TRBD1. Germline V gene sequence: CDR1 SGHTA, CDR2 FQGNSA. V trimming: 5 bases; J trimming: 3 bases; junction bases outside the gene matches: 5. The CDR3 has 15 residues.